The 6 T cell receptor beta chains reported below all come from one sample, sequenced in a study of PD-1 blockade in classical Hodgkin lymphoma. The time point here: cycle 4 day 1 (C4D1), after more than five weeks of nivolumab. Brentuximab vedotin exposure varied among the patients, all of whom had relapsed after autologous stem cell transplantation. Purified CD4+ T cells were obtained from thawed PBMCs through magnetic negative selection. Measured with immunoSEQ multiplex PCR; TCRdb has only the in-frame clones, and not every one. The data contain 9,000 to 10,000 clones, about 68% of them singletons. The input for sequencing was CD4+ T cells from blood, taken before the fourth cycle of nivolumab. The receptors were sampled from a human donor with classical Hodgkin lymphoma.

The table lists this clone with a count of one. CDR3 nucleotide sequence: TGTGCCTGGACGGCGTGGGCTTTGGGTAGGCAGTACTTC. Protein product: CAWTAWALGRQYF. J is TRBJ2-7 and V is TRBV30; no definite D call. CDR3 length: 13 residues. The ends were cut back, 4 bases at V and 9 bases at J, with 19 bases in the middle. Per germline, CDR1 GTSNPN and CDR2 SVGIG (reference sequence). Complete variable domain (other parts from reference TRBV30 and TRBJ2-7): SQTIHQWPATLVQPVGSPLSLECTVEGTSNPNLYWYRQAAGRGLQLLFYSVGIGQISSEVPQNLSASRPQDRQFILSSKKLLLSDSGFYLCAWTAWALGRQYFGPGTRLTVT.

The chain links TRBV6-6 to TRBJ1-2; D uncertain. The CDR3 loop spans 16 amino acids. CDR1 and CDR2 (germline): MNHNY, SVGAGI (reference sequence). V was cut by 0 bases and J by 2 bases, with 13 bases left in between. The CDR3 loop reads CASSYSSPQANYGYTF. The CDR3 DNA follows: TGTGCCAGCAGTTACTCCAGCCCTCAAGCCAACTATGGCTACACCTTC.

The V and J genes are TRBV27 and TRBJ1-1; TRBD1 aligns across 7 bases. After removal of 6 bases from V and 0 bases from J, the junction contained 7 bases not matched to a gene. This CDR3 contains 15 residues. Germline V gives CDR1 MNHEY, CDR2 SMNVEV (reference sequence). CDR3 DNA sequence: TGTGCCAGCAGCCTCTTGGGACAGATGAACACTGAAGCTTTCTTT. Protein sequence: CASSLLGQMNTEAFF.

The chain's CDR3 is CASSPGDIPETQYF. DNA of the CDR3: TGCGCCAGCAGCCCTGGCGACATTCCGGAGACCCAGTACTTC. The chain joins TRBV5-1 to TRBJ2-5; D unresolved. CDR3 length: 14 amino acids. V was cut by 4 bases and J by 5 bases, with 15 bases left in between. CDR1 is SGHRS, CDR2 YFSETQ, per germline.

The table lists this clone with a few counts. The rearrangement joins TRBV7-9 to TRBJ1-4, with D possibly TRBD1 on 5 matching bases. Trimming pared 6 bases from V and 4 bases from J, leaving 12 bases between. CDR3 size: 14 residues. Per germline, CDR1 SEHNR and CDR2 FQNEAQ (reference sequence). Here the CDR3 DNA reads TGTGCCAGCAGGACGGGAGGGGTTAATGAAAAACTGTTTTTT. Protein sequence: CASRTGGVNEKLFF.

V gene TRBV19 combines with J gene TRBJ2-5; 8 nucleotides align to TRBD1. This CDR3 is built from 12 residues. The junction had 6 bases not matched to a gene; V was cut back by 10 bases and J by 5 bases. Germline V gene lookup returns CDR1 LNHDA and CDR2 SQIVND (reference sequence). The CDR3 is CATQGVGETQYF. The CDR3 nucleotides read TGTGCCACACAGGGGGTAGGGGAGACCCAGTACTTC.